This entry lists 17 T cell receptor beta chains sequenced from one sample in a study of metastatic and nonmetastatic thyroid tumors. TCRdb re-called the PCR reads with MiXCR. The table lists 75,000 to 95,000 clones, roughly 13% of them singletons. Patients had received no treatment of any kind before thyroid surgery. Specimen: blood. The receptors here all came from a female donor with papillary thyroid cancer or a benign thyroid nodule (not recorded which). Some clones in this sample may be carry-over from other donors' samples.

The rearrangement joins TRBV6-2 or TRBV6-3 to TRBJ2-7; D unclear. Germline V CDR1 and CDR2: MNHEY, SVGEGT. With 7 bases removed from V and 3 bases from J, the gap between germline ends came to 10 bases. The CDR3 length is 12 residues. The CDR3 DNA sequence: TGTGCCAGCATTTCCCTCGTCTACGAGCAGTACTTC. Protein product: CASISLVYEQYF.

This clone turned up a few times. The genes are TRBV6-1 and TRBJ2-3; 8 nucleotides agree with TRBD2. CDR3 length: 17 amino acids. Germline trimming cut 2 bases from V and 4 bases from J; bases unmatched to any gene: 11. Germline CDR1 MNHNS, CDR2 SASEGT. The CDR3 sequence: CASSEFAGGPGADTQYF. The CDR3 DNA follows: TGTGCCAGCAGTGAATTTGCGGGAGGTCCAGGTGCAGATACGCAGTATTTT.

In this sample, this clone turned up once. V gene TRBV20-1 combines with J gene TRBJ1-2, with D possibly being TRBD1 (5 bases). The CDR3 runs 14 residues. V dropped 2 bases and J dropped 12 bases, with 22 bases sitting between them. The germline CDR1 and CDR2 sequences are DFQATT and SNEGSKA (reference sequence). The CDR3 sequence is CSARSTHRDAAHTF. Here the CDR3 DNA reads TGCAGTGCTAGATCGACCCACCGGGACGCGGCCCACACCTTC.

This clone has a count of ten or more. The chain combines TRBV28 with TRBJ1-1; no firm D call. The length of the CDR3 is 11 residues. Trimming removed 7 bases from V and 11 bases from J, with 14 bases in between. Germline lookup yields CDR1 MDHEN and CDR2 SYDVKM. The CDR3 is CASTNSRAAFF. Here the CDR3 DNA reads TGTGCCAGCACAAACTCAAGGGCCGCTTTCTTT.

The rearrangement uses TRBV4-3 and TRBJ2-3; D remains ambiguous. Per the germline V gene, CDR1 is LGHNA and CDR2 is YSLEER. The V end was cut by 0 bases, the J end by 4 bases, with 11 bases between. The CDR3 loop spans 15 amino acids. CDR3 sequence (DNA): TGCGCCAGCAGCCAAGAAAAAGTGGCGTCAGATACGCAGTATTTT. Translated, it gives CASSQEKVASDTQYF.

This clone has ten or more counts. Other nucleotide sequences from this sample produce the same CDR3. V usage is TRBV19 and J usage is TRBJ2-1; D could derive from TRBD1 or TRBD2 (5 bases each). This CDR3 has 18 amino acids. The germline V gene has CDR1 LNHDA and CDR2 SQIVND (reference sequence). Trimming left V 3 bases short and J 8 bases short, with 26 bases between. The CDR3 protein is CASSISRGRTRAVDEQFF. The DNA for the CDR3 is TGTGCCAGTAGTATCTCCCGGGGCAGAACACGGGCAGTGGATGAGCAGTTCTTC.

This clone came up many times. The J gene is TRBJ1-2, the V gene TRBV18; 10 nucleotides agree with TRBD1. CDR3 size: 16 residues. With 3 bases clipped from V and 4 bases from J, the junction kept 8 bases outside the gene matches. Germline-derived CDR1 and CDR2 are KGHSH and LQKENI. DNA for the CDR3: TGTGCCAGCTCACCTCCGGGACAGGGGAAACTCTATGGCTACACCTTC. Translation gives CASSPPGQGKLYGYTF. Based on the CDR3 plus reference TRBV18 and TRBJ1-2, the full variable domain is NAGVMQNPRHLVRRRGQEARLRCSPMKGHSHVYWYRQLPEEGLKFMVYLQKENIIDESGMPKERFSAEFPKEGPSILRIQQVVRGDSAAYFCASSPPGQGKLYGYTFGSGTRLTVV.

This clone was recorded at least ten times. The V and J genes are TRBV29-1 and TRBJ2-3; TRBD1 agrees at 9 bases. Germline V gives CDR1 SQVTM, CDR2 ANQGSEA. The CDR3 is 13 amino acids. V shed 6 bases and J 5 bases; nucleotides not matched to a gene: 6. The CDR3 reads CSVRDRVIDTQYF. The CDR3 DNA sequence: TGCAGCGTGAGGGACAGGGTGATAGATACGCAGTATTTT.

Ten or more counts support this clone. The rearrangement links TRBV7-8 to TRBJ2-1; D is unclear. The CDR3 extends over 13 amino acids. V dropped 4 bases and J dropped 8 bases, with 12 bases sitting between them. Looked up from germline, CDR1 is SGHVS and CDR2 is FQNEAQ. CDR3 amino acids: CASSSSRFHEQFF. The CDR3 region has the DNA TGTGCCAGCAGCTCCAGCAGGTTCCATGAGCAGTTCTTC.

This clone was recorded many times. The chain links TRBV20-1 to TRBJ2-1, with 7 nucleotides matching TRBD1. CDR3 length: 11 amino acids. Trimming cost V 5 bases and J 7 bases; bases outside gene matches: 2. Germline CDR1 DFQATT, CDR2 SNEGSKA (reference sequence). Written as DNA, the CDR3 is TGCAGTGCTGGCAGGGGGAATGAGCAGTTCTTC. Protein product: CSAGRGNEQFF.

This clone was counted many times. J is TRBJ2-3 and V is TRBV9, with 7 bases matching TRBD2. Trimming at V came to 3 bases and at J to 0 bases, leaving 7 bases not matched to a gene. The CDR3 consists of 16 residues. The V gene's germline CDR1 is SGDLS and CDR2 YYNGEE. DNA for the CDR3: TGTGCCAGCAGCGCCCGACATAGCGGGAGCACAGATACGCAGTATTTT. This sequence encodes CASSARHSGSTDTQYF.

This clone showed up many times. Compared with germline, one end of the junction differs, possibly owing to a read error. The chain recombines TRBV19 with TRBJ1-5; D is undetermined. From germline, CDR1 is LNHDA and CDR2 SQIVND (reference sequence). CDR3 length: 12 amino acids. For the CDR3, the DNA is TGTGTCAGTAGTTTAAACCCTCAGCCCCAGCATTTT. Encoded protein: CVSSLNPQPQHF.

This clone was observed many times. This chain joins TRBV6-2 or TRBV6-3 and TRBJ2-2, with 7 nucleotides matching TRBD1. This CDR3 has 16 residues. CDR1 MNHEY and CDR2 SVGEGT come from the germline V gene. The trim removed 6 bases at V and 0 bases at J, leaving 7 bases unmatched. CDR3 sequence (DNA): TGTGCCAGCAGGCGTTCTGGGACAGCGAACACCGGGGAGCTGTTTTTT. Translating gives CASRRSGTANTGELFF.

The chain uses TRBV7-3 and TRBJ2-2, with 8 bases lining up with TRBD2. The germline gives CDR1 SGHTA, CDR2 FQGTGA. J lost 5 bases, V lost 0 bases, and 17 bases had no gene match. The CDR3 extends over 20 amino acids. The CDR3 here is CASSLTSWREAPRGTGELFF. The CDR3 nucleotides are TGTGCCAGCAGCTTAACGTCTTGGCGGGAGGCTCCTCGGGGGACCGGGGAGCTGTTTTTT.

This clone was seen ten or more times. The rearrangement links TRBV18 to TRBJ2-2; D ambiguous. Between the trimmed V and J ends, which lost 3 bases and 5 bases, there was a span of 4 bases. Germline CDR1 and CDR2: KGHSH and LQKENI. The CDR3 is 12 residues long. CDR3 DNA sequence: TGTGCCAGCTCACCTCGGACCGGGGAGCTGTTTTTT. Protein product: CASSPRTGELFF.

This clone came up once. This may come from a read error, since a much larger clone is one base off. The chain employs TRBV9 and TRBJ2-3; D gene ambiguous. The CDR3 runs 15 residues. The germline V gene encodes CDR1 SGDLS and CDR2 YYNGEE. V gave up 1 base and J gave up 5 bases, with 14 bases separating them. The CDR3 bases are TGTGCCAGCAGCGTAAGCAATATCGCGGTAGATACGCAGTATTTT. The encoded protein is CASSVSNIAVDTQYF.

V is TRBV7-8 and J is TRBJ2-6; no definite D call. V was cut by 4 bases and J by 4 bases, with 17 bases left in between. CDR3 length: 17 amino acids. The germline CDR1 and CDR2 sequences are SGHVS and FQNEAQ. The CDR3 loop is CASSSSGPLGGANVLTF. Written as DNA, the CDR3 is TGTGCCAGCAGCTCTTCGGGTCCCCTTGGGGGGGCCAACGTCCTGACTTTC.